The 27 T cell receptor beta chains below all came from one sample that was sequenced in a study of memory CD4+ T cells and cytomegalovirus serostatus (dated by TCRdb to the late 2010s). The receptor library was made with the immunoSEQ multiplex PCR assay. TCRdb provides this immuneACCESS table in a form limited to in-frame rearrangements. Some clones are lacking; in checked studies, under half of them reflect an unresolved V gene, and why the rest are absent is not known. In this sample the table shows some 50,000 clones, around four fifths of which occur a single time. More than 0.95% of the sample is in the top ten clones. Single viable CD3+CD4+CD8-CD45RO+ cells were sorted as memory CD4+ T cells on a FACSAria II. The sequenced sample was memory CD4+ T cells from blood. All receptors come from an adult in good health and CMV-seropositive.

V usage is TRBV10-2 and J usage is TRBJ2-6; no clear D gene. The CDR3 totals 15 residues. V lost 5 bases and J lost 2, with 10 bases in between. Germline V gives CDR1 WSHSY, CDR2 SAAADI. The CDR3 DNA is TGCGCCAGCAGTCCCGACATTGCTGGGGCCAACGTCCTGACTTTC. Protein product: CASSPDIAGANVLTF.

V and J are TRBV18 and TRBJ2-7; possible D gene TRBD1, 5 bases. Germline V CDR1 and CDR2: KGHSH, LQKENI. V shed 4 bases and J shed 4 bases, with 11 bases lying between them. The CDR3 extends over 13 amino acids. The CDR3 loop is CASSLGQPYEQYF. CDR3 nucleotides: TGTGCCAGCTCACTTGGACAACCGTACGAGCAGTACTTC.

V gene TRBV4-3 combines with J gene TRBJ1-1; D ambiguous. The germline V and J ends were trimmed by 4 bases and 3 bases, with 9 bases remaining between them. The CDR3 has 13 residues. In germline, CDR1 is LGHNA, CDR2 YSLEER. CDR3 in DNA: TGCGCCAGCAGCCGGTGGACGGACACTGAAGCTTTCTTT. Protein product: CASSRWTDTEAFF.

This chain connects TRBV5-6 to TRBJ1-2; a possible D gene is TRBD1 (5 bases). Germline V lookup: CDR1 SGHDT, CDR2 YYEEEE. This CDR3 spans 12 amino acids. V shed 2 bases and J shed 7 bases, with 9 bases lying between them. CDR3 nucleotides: TGTGCCAGCAGCTTTTGGGGGGGTGGCTACACCTTC. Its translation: CASSFWGGGYTF.

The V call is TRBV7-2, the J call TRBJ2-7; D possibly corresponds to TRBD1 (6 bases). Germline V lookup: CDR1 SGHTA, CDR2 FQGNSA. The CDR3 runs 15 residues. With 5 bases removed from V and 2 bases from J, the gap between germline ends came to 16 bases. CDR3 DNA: TGTGCCAGCAGCCCAGGGGCAGCGAACACCTACGAGCAGTACTTC. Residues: CASSPGAANTYEQYF.

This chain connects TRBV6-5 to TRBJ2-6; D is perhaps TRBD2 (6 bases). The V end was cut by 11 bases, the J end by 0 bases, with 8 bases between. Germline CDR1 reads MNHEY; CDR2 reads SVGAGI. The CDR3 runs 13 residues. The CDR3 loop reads CAAGGSGANVLTF. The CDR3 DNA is TGTGCCGCCGGGGGCTCTGGGGCCAACGTCCTGACTTTC.

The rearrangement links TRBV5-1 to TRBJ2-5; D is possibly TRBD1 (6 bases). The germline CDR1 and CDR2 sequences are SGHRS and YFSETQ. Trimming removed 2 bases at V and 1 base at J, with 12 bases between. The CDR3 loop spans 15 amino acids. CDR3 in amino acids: CASSLWQGSQETQYF. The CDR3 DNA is TGCGCCAGCAGCTTATGGCAGGGGAGCCAAGAGACCCAGTACTTC.

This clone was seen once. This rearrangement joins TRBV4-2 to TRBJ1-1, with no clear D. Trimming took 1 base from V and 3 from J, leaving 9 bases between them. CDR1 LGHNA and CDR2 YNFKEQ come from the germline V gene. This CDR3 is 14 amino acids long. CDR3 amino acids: CASSQAGRDTEAFF. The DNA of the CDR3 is TGTGCCAGCAGCCAAGCGGGCAGAGACACTGAAGCTTTCTTT.

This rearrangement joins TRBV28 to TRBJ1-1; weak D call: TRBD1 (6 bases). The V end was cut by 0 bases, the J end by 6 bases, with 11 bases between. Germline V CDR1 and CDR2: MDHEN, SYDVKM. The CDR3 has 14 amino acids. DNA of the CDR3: TGTGCCAGCAGTTTATGGCAGGGGAGTTCTGAAGCTTTCTTT. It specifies CASSLWQGSSEAFF.

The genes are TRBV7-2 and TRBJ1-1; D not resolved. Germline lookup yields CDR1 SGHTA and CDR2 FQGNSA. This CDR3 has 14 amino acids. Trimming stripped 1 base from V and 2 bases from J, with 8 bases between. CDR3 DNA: TGTGCCAGCAGCTTAGTCGGCAGAAACACTGAAGCTTTCTTT. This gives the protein CASSLVGRNTEAFF.

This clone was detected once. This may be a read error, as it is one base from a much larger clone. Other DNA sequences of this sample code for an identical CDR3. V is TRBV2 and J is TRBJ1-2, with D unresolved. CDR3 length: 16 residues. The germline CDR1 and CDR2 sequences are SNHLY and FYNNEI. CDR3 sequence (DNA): TGTGCCAGCAGTGAAGGGGTGTTACCAAGTGACTATGGCTACACTTTC. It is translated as CASSEGVLPSDYGYTF.

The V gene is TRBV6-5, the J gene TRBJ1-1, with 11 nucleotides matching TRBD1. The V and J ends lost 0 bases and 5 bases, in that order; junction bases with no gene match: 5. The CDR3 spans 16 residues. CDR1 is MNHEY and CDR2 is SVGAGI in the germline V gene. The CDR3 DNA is TGTGCCAGCAGTTACTCGAGGACAGGGGGCTTAACTGAAGCTTTCTTT. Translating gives CASSYSRTGGLTEAFF.

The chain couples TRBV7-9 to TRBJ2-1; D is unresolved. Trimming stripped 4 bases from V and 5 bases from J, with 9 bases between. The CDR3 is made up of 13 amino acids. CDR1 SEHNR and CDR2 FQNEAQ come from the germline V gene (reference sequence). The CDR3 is CASSSNSHNEQFF. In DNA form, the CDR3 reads TGTGCCAGCAGCTCTAATTCGCACAATGAGCAGTTCTTC.

The CDR3 region is CASSSPGLAGPETQYF. The CDR3 region has the DNA TGTGCCAGCAGCTCGCCGGGACTAGCGGGCCCAGAGACCCAGTACTTC. The chain recombines TRBV5-4 with TRBJ2-5, with 12 bases lining up with TRBD2. J was trimmed by 4 bases and V by 3 bases; bases with no gene match: 7. The CDR3 runs 16 residues. Germline V gives CDR1 SGHNT, CDR2 YYREEE (reference sequence).

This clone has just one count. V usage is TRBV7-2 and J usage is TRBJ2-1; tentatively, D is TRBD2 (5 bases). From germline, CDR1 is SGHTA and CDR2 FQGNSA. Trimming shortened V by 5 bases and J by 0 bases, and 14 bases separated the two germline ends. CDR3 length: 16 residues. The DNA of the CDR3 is TGTGCCAGCAGCCCGAGTGTAGGGAGCTCCTACAATGAGCAGTTCTTC. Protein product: CASSPSVGSSYNEQFF.

The CDR3 is CASSVQANTGELFF. DNA for the CDR3: TGTGCCAGCAGCGTACAGGCGAACACCGGGGAGCTGTTTTTT. The chain combines TRBV9 with TRBJ2-2; no clear D. From germline, CDR1 is SGDLS and CDR2 YYNGEE. The CDR3 runs to 14 residues. V was shortened by 1 base and J by 0 bases, with 4 bases between the two germline ends. The full variable domain, rest sourced from reference TRBV9 and TRBJ2-2, is DSGVTQTPKHLITATGQRVTLRCSPRSGDLSVYWYQQSLDQGLQFLIQYYNGEERAKGNILERFSAQQFPDLHSELNLSSLELGDSALYFCASSVQANTGELFFGEGSRLTVL.

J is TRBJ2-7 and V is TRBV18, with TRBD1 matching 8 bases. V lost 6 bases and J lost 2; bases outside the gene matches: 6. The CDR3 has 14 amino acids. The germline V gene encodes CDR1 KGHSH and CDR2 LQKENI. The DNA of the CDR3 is TGTGCCAGCTCGCGGACAGGGCCTCCCTACGAGCAGTACTTC. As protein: CASSRTGPPYEQYF.

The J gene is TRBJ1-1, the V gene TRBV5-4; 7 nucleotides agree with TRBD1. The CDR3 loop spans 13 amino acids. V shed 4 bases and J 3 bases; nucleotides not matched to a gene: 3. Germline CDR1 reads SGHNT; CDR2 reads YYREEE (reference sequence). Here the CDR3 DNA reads TGTGCCAGCAGCCGACAGGGCGACACTGAAGCTTTCTTT. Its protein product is CASSRQGDTEAFF.

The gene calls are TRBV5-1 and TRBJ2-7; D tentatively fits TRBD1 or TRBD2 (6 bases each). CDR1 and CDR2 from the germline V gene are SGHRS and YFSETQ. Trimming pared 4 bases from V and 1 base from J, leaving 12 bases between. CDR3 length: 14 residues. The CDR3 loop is CASSPRGPSYEQYF. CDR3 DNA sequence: TGCGCCAGCAGCCCCCGGGGGCCTTCCTACGAGCAGTACTTC. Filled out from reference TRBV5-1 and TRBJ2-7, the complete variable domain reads KAGVTQTPRYLIKTRGQQVTLSCSPISGHRSVSWYQQTPGQGLQFLFEYFSETQRNKGNFPGRFSGRQFSNSRSEMNVSTLELGDSALYLCASSPRGPSYEQYFGPGTRLTVT.

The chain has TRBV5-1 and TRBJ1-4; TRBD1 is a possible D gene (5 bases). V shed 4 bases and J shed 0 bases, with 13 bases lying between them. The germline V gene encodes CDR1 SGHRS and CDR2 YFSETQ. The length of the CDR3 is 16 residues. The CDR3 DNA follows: TGCGCCAGCAGCCCGGGGACCCACGCAACTAATGAAAAACTGTTTTTT. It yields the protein CASSPGTHATNEKLFF.

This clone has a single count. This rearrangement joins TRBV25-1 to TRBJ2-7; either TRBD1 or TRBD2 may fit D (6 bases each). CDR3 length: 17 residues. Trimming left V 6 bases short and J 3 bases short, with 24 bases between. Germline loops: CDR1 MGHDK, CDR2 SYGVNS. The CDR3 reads CASRAPRMEGVSYEQYF. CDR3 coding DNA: TGTGCCAGCAGGGCCCCCCGGATGGAGGGGGTAAGCTACGAGCAGTACTTC.

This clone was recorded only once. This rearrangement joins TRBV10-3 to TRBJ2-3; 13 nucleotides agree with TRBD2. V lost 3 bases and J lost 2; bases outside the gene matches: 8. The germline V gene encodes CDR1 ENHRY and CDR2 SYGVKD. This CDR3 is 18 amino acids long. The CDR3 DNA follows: TGTGCCATCAGTGATATAGGGACTAGCGGGACTTCCACAGATACGCAGTATTTT. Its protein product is CAISDIGTSGTSTDTQYF.

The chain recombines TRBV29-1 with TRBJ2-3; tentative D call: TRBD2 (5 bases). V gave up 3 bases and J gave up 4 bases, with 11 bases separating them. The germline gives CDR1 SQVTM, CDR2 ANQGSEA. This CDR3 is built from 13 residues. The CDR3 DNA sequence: TGCAGCGTTGATTTCCTGGGAGCAGATACGCAGTATTTT. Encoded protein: CSVDFLGADTQYF.

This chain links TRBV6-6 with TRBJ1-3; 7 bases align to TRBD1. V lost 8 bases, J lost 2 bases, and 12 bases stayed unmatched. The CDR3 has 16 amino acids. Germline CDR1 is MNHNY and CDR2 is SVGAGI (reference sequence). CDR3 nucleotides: TGTGCCAGCTGTAGGGGGCGAGAAAGCCCTGGAAACACCATATATTTT. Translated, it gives CASCRGRESPGNTIYF.

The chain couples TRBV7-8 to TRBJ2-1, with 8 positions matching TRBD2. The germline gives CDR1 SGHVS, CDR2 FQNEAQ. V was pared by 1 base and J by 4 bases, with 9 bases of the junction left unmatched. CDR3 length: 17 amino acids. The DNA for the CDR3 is TGTGCCAGCAGCTTAGGAGCTCCCGGGACTAGTTACAATGAGCAGTTCTTC. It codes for CASSLGAPGTSYNEQFF.

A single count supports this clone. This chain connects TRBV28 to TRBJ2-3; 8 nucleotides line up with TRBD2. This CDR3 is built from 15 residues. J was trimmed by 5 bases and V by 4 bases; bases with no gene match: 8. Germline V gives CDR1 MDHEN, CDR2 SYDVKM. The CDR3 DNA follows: TGTGCCAGCAGTTCTTTCGGGGGGGCCCGAGATACGCAGTATTTT. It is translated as CASSSFGGARDTQYF.

The CDR3 reads CASSEGQGNTIYF. In DNA form, the CDR3 reads TGTGCCAGCAGCGAAGGACAGGGAAACACCATATATTTT. The chain is built from TRBV14 and TRBJ1-3; tentative D call: TRBD1 (6 bases). Trimming stripped 5 bases from V and 4 bases from J, with 9 bases between. Germline V gene lookup returns CDR1 SGHDN and CDR2 FVKESK. The CDR3 spans 13 residues.